This T cell receptor beta chain emerged from a study of blood T cell repertoires in COVID-19. The ends were cut back, 5 bases at V and 5 bases at J, with 13 bases in the middle. The CDR3 consists of 13 residues. CDR1 and CDR2 from the germline V gene are SGHNT and YYREEE (reference sequence). Sequencing was performed with immunoSEQ multiplex PCR; in TCRdb, only in-frame clones are kept and a portion is missing. The repertoire holds about 190,000 clones, with about 83% as singletons. The source of this sequence is a middle-aged man with acute COVID-19. The rearrangement uses TRBV5-4 and TRBJ2-5; D may be TRBD2 (6 bases). Sample: PBMCs or T cells enriched from blood (not recorded which). Here the CDR3 DNA reads TGTGCCAGCAGGATGGACTATCAGGAGACCCAGTACTTC. Translation: CASRMDYQETQYF.